A selection of T cell receptor beta chains follows, all from one sample in a study of T-cell memory formation after mild COVID-19. Each CDR3 protein is one row after TCRdb ran MiXCR on the 5' RACE reads. Of around 440,000 distinct CDR3 sequences listed, approximately 18% are singletons. What was sequenced was PBMCs or a T cell subset sorted from them (not recorded which). These receptors came from an adult woman who had mild COVID-19 (a few samples of this study predate the infection). Cell type and time point are not known. Each CDR3 is given with its conserved first and last residue. The D gene is left open where the match is weak. Clone size appears in some rows only: once, few, many, or a class for an expanded clone.

clone_size,j_call,v_call,d_call,cdr3_nt,cdr3_aa
many,TRBJ2-6,TRBV10-3,TRBD1,TGTGCCAGCGGACAGGGAGGTTCTGGGGCCAACGTCCTGACTTTC,CASGQGGSGANVLTF
-,TRBJ2-3,TRBV9,-,TGTGCCAGCAGCTCCAGAGGCGGGGAACTCACAGATACGCAGTATTTT,CASSSRGGELTDTQYF
few,TRBJ2-3,TRBV18,-,TGTGCCAGCTCACCAAGTAGGAGGAAAGATACGCAGTATTTT,CASSPSRRKDTQYF
few,TRBJ2-3,TRBV4-3,-,TGCGCCAGCAGCCAGGATACCGGGACCGTAGCAGATACGCAGTATTTT,CASSQDTGTVADTQYF
-,TRBJ2-5,TRBV5-1,TRBD2,TGCGCCAGCAGGAGTGGGGGACTAGTGAAAGAGACCCAGTACTTC,CASRSGGLVKETQYF
-,TRBJ1-1,TRBV2,-,TGTGCCAGCAGGGAGGCAGCGAAAGCTTTCTTT,CASREAAKAFF
-,TRBJ2-3,TRBV12-3/TRBV12-4,-,TGTGCCAGCAGTAGAGGGGGCAATGTCGGGGGACAAACGCAGTATTTT,CASSRGGNVGGQTQYF
few,TRBJ1-2,TRBV7-9,-,TGTGCCAGCAGCTCCAGTACTGGCTACACCTTC,CASSSSTGYTF
few,TRBJ2-7,TRBV29-1,TRBD1,TGCAGCGTTCGGACAGGGTCGATCCTCTACGAGCAGTACTTC,CSVRTGSILYEQYF
few,TRBJ2-7,TRBV12-3/TRBV12-4,-,TGTGCCAGCAGCCCGGCAGGGATCCACGAGCAGTACTTC,CASSPAGIHEQYF
-,TRBJ1-2,TRBV5-1,-,TGCGCCAGCAGCCCGGACATTGCTACCCTGGTTGGCTACACCTTC,CASSPDIATLVGYTF
few,TRBJ2-3,TRBV5-1,TRBD2,TGCGCCAGCAGCTTGTTGACTAGCGGGAGTACAGATACGCAGTATTTT,CASSLLTSGSTDTQYF
few,TRBJ1-1,TRBV7-9,-,TGTGCCAGCAGCTTAAATTTGGGTCACAGCGAAGCTTTCTTT,CASSLNLGHSEAFF
-,TRBJ2-5,TRBV7-9,TRBD1,TGTGCCAGCAGCTCAAATACAGGGGGAGAGACCCAGTACTTC,CASSSNTGGETQYF
-,TRBJ2-3,TRBV6-4,TRBD2,TGTGCCAGCGCAGTAGCGGGAGATGGCACAGATACGCAGTATTTT,CASAVAGDGTDTQYF
-,TRBJ1-1,TRBV12-3/TRBV12-4,-,TGTGCCAGCAGTCAGGGGAGACTAGTGACTGAAGCTTTCTTT,CASSQGRLVTEAFF
few,TRBJ1-2,TRBV27,-,TGTGCCAGCAGTTCATTATTCTACTATGGCTACACCTTC,CASSSLFYYGYTF
-,TRBJ1-2,TRBV5-1,-,TGCGCCAGCAGCTTGGCCTCGGTTCAGGACTATACCTTC,CASSLASVQDYTF
few,TRBJ2-1,TRBV6-5,TRBD2,TGTGCCAGCAAGGCTAGCGGGCCGTACAATGAGCAGTTCTTC,CASKASGPYNEQFF
-,TRBJ2-5,TRBV7-2,-,TGTGCCAGCTCCGGACACTACCAAGAGACCCAGTACTTC,CASSGHYQETQYF
few,TRBJ2-1,TRBV5-6,TRBD2,TGTGCCAGCAGCTTGGTTGGCGGGAGGGCCTCACACAATGAGCAGTTCTTC,CASSLVGGRASHNEQFF
few,TRBJ1-6,TRBV25-1,TRBD1,TGTGCCAGCAGTGGGACAGGGGGAAATTCACCCCTCCACTTT,CASSGTGGNSPLHF
few,TRBJ2-3,TRBV7-9,-,TGTGCCAGCAGCGAGAGAGATACGCAGTATTTT,CASSERDTQYF
few,TRBJ1-4,TRBV5-1,-,TGCGCCAGCAGCCCTGCACCTGCAACTAATGAAAAACTGTTTTTT,CASSPAPATNEKLFF
few,TRBJ1-6,TRBV12-3/TRBV12-4,-,TGTGCCAGCAGGGCGGGGAATTCACCCCTCCACTTT,CASRAGNSPLHF
few,TRBJ2-1,TRBV30,-,TGTGCCTGGACGATTGAGCAGTTCTTC,CAWTIEQFF
many,TRBJ2-1,TRBV5-5,-,TGTGCCAGCAGCGGCTATTTCGATGAGCAGTTCTTC,CASSGYFDEQFF
few,TRBJ2-1,TRBV2,-,TGTGCCAGCAGAGGGCAGGGTGAGCAGTTCTTC,CASRGQGEQFF
many,TRBJ1-5,TRBV12-3/TRBV12-4,TRBD1,TGTGCCAGCAGTTCGGGACAGGGTGGCAATCAGCCCCAGCATTTT,CASSSGQGGNQPQHF
-,TRBJ1-4,TRBV12-3/TRBV12-4,TRBD1,TGTGCCAGCAGCTCTTGGGGACAGGGACGTGAAAAACTGTTTTTT,CASSSWGQGREKLFF
few,TRBJ1-1,TRBV20-1,TRBD1,TGCAGTGCTGTACACATCGACAGGGGCACTGAAGCTTTCTTT,CSAVHIDRGTEAFF
-,TRBJ1-2,TRBV14,-,TGTGCCAGCAGCCAAGAGATCTACAGCTATGGCTACACCTTC,CASSQEIYSYGYTF
few,TRBJ2-5,TRBV29-1,TRBD2,TGCAGCGTTGCCGCGGGACTAGCGGGAGGTAACGCGGAGGAGACCCAGTACTTC,CSVAAGLAGGNAEETQYF
few,TRBJ2-3,TRBV18,-,TGTGCCAGCTCACCACGGAGAGGGAGCACAGATACGCAGTATTTT,CASSPRRGSTDTQYF
-,TRBJ2-2,TRBV12-3/TRBV12-4,-,TGTGCCAGCAGTTTACCTGGGGGGAACACCGGGGAGCTGTTTTTT,CASSLPGGNTGELFF
few,TRBJ2-7,TRBV27,TRBD1,TGTGCCAGCACTTACTCCGGGACAGGGGGCTCCTACGAGCAGTACTTC,CASTYSGTGGSYEQYF
few,TRBJ2-5,TRBV12-3/TRBV12-4,TRBD2,TGTGCCAGCAGTTTGGCGCCGGTAGCGGGAGGGTCAGAGACCCAGTACTTC,CASSLAPVAGGSETQYF
few,TRBJ2-1,TRBV11-1,-,TGTGCCAGCACCCCTTGGCGGGACGGTGAGCAGTTCTTC,CASTPWRDGEQFF
many,TRBJ2-7,TRBV12-3/TRBV12-4,TRBD2,TGTGCCAGCAGTACCCGGACTAGCGGGAGGGCCGGAAGCTACGAGCAGTACTTC,CASSTRTSGRAGSYEQYF
few,TRBJ2-7,TRBV12-3/TRBV12-4,-,TGTGCCAGCAGTTTTTCGCCAGGGCCCACCTACGAGCAGTACTTC,CASSFSPGPTYEQYF
few,TRBJ2-7,TRBV6-2/TRBV6-3,-,TGTGCCAGCAGTTATAGCCGGGACGAGCAGTACTTC,CASSYSRDEQYF
few,TRBJ2-6,TRBV6-2/TRBV6-3,TRBD1,TGTGCCAGCAGTTCTGGACAGGGCGCATCCGGGTCTGGGGCCAACGTCCTGACTTTC,CASSSGQGASGSGANVLTF